The next 5 T cell receptor beta chains were all read from a single sample in a study of molecular identifiers for immune sequencing clone quantification (dated by TCRdb to about 2018). Libraries were built with PCR. Sequenced on a NextSeq 500. TCRdb reran the public reads through fastp at Q25 and MiXCR, keeping productive beta chains. Rows are combined by CDR3 protein, so each entry shows the most common genes and DNA. Recorded for this sample are under 800,000 distinct CDR3 sequences; over 25% of them occurred a single time. Roughly 0.83% of the sample lies in the top ten. The sample consisted of naive CD8+ T cells from blood, with Jurkat cell RNA spiked in. Sample cell subset or site, as interpreted from the label and publication: FACS-sorted CD8+CD4-CCR7+CD45RA+ naive T cells. These receptor sequences come from a human donor in good health. Some libraries in this study had Jurkat cell RNA spiked in.

This clonotype was detected ten times or more. The J gene is TRBJ1-1, the V gene TRBV7-9; no clear D. Germline values: CDR1 SEHNR, CDR2 FQNEAQ (reference sequence). The CDR3 consists of 12 residues. V was pared by 3 bases and J by 8 bases, with 10 bases between. The CDR3 spells CASSLGSSEAFF. The CDR3 coding sequence is TGTGCCAGCAGCTTGGGGAGCTCAGAAGCTTTCTTT. Full variable domain (rest looked up from reference TRBV7-9 and TRBJ1-1): DTGVSQNPRHKITKRGQNVTFRCDPISEHNRLYWYRQTLGQGPEFLTYFQNEAQLEKSRLLSDRFSAERPKGSFSTLEIQRTEQGDSAMYLCASSLGSSEAFFGQGTRLTVV.

This clonotype was seen many times. The V and J genes are TRBV7-9 and TRBJ2-7; 15 nucleotides agree with TRBD2. The CDR3 is 16 residues long. CDR1 SEHNR and CDR2 FQNEAQ come from the germline V gene (reference sequence). V lost 4 bases and J lost 2; bases outside the gene matches: 3. Written as DNA, the CDR3 is TGTGCCAGCAGCTCAGGACTAGCGGGGGGGCCCTACGAGCAGTACTTC. Translating gives CASSSGLAGGPYEQYF. Combining the CDR3 with reference TRBV7-9 and TRBJ2-7 gives the whole variable domain DTGVSQNPRHKITKRGQNVTFRCDPISEHNRLYWYRQTLGQGPEFLTYFQNEAQLEKSRLLSDRFSAERPKGSFSTLEIQRTEQGDSAMYLCASSSGLAGGPYEQYFGPGTRLTVT.

In this sample, this clonotype turned up a few times. The rearrangement joins TRBV5-6 to TRBJ2-7, with 7 bases matching TRBD2. The ends lost 0 bases at V and 4 bases at J; junction bases unmatched: 10. The CDR3 runs to 16 residues. Looked up from germline, CDR1 is SGHDT and CDR2 is YYEEEE. The CDR3 spells CASSLGPAGNKYEQYF. The CDR3 coding sequence is TGTGCCAGCAGCTTGGGCCCAGCGGGAAACAAGTACGAGCAGTACTTC.

There are many counts of this clonotype. The J gene is TRBJ2-1, the V gene TRBV6-5; D ambiguous. The CDR3 loop spans 13 amino acids. V dropped 0 bases and J dropped 7 bases, with 7 bases sitting between them. Germline assignment: CDR1 MNHEY and CDR2 SVGAGI. CDR3 sequence: CASSYSNWNEQFF. The CDR3 DNA is TGTGCCAGCAGTTACTCGAACTGGAATGAGCAGTTCTTC.

Note on this clonotype: The junction and the germline gene differ at one end; a read error may be behind it. This chain uses TRBV6-6 with TRBJ2-3; a possible D gene is TRBD1 (5 bases). This CDR3 region has 13 residues. CDR1 and CDR2 (germline): MNHNY, SVGAGI (reference sequence). In nucleotides, the CDR3 is TGTGTCAGCAGTACCCCTGGGGCGGATACGCAGTATTTT. It codes for CVSSTPGADTQYF.